Reported below is one T cell receptor beta chain. No cognate antigen has been identified for it. Per-base qualities were not stored, and no clone one base away is much larger. To sequence the TCRbeta CDR3 region, genomic DNA was isolated from the sorted cells. The immunoSEQ Assay was used for sequencing of TCRbeta CDR3 regions. In TCRdb, the immuneACCESS table is reduced to in-frame sequences with V and J assigned. These tables do not hold every clone; where another copy was compared, an unresolved V gene accounts for under half, and the others remain unexplained. Recorded for this sample are 47,000 or so clones; over 85% of them occurred a single time. The ten largest clones take up roughly 48% of the sample. This record belongs to a study of OX40 agonist ivuxolimab in advanced cancers. Study-wide context: Ivuxolimab was a fully human IgG2 agonistic monoclonal antibody targeting the costimulatory receptor OX40 (CD134). Intravenous ivuxolimab was administered to patients every 2 weeks at six dose levels: 0.01, 0.1, 0.3, 1.5, 3 and 10 mg/kg. Among the approximately 50 dose-escalation patients, some 19 had hepatocellular carcinoma, roughly 15 melanoma, 9 renal cell carcinoma and 9 head and neck cancer. In the dose-escalation cohort, approximately 82% of patients were male, and the mean age was approximately 60 years, with a range of 23 to 79. Patients were allowed to have had prior anti-PD-1, anti-PD-L1 or anti-CTLA-4 therapy, and less than 45% of the dose-escalation patients had previously received checkpoint inhibitors. Partial responses were achieved by three dose-escalation patients, of whom one had hepatocellular carcinoma and two had cutaneous melanoma. The point of sequencing TCRbeta in the periphery was to test whether ivuxolimab changed TCR sequence diversity and drove clonal T-cell expansion. The paper reports the monotherapy dose-escalation portion (N ≈ 50 patients) of the phase I ivuxolimab trial.

What the study reported, not specific to this receptor: Clonal expansion of both CD4+ and CD8+ blood T cells was observed from baseline to week 6 at doses 0.1 to 3.0 mg/kg. Partial responders in the 0.1-3.0 mg/kg groups had among the lowest normalized peripheral clonal expansion, especially among CD8+ T cells. Low levels of normalized T-cell clonal expansion were also seen in some patients who did not respond. After ivuxolimab, expanded clones were on average more numerous among CD8+ T cells than among CD4+ T cells. Which antigens the clonally expanded peripheral T cells were specific for was not determined.

Patients with autoimmune disease history or receiving systemic immunosuppression were excluded from the trial. Peripheral blood for TCR sequencing was collected from all dose cohorts at baseline, on cycle 4 day 1, and on cycle 7 day 1. Samples came from an open-label, multicenter, first-in-human phase I dose-escalation trial of ivuxolimab. Adults with locally advanced or metastatic head and neck squamous cell, hepatocellular, melanoma or renal cell carcinoma were enrolled in the trial. Before TCR sequencing, CD4+ T cells and CD8+ T cells from peripheral blood were sorted into separate populations. From the cysteine up to the phenylalanine, the CDR3 has a length of 17 residues. Just CDR3 DNA is preserved here, 51 bases in frame from base 1. As encoded in the germline V gene (reference sequence), CDR1 is PRHDT while CDR2 is FYEKMQ. Relative to germline, V is missing 5 bases and J is missing 7 bases, with 18 bases of the junction outside any gene match.

The TCR sequence derives from an adult with an advanced solid tumor such as melanoma, head and neck, liver or kidney cancer. In this chain, TRBV13 is recombined with TRBJ2-5, with 8 bases aligning to TRBD1. The source was CD4+ or CD8+ T cells sorted from blood, collected in a trial of the OX40 agonist ivuxolimab. The CDR3 is CASSGLQQGGPLGTQYF. The nucleotide sequence reads as follows: TGTGCCAGCAGCGGATTACAACAGGGGGGTCCATTAGGGACCCAGTACTTC.